Sequencing of this T cell receptor beta chain was carried out in a study of shared clonotypes between healthy human individuals. At the level of the study: The cohort comprised two women and a few men. Their ages spanned 18 to 49 years. Each donor's CD8 memory used one plate, CD8 naive two, each CD4 subset three.

The germline V gene has CDR1 SNHLY and CDR2 FYNNEI. The CDR3 runs to 15 residues. Trimming took 6 bases from V and 0 from J; bases not matched to a gene: 4. Deep-level settings were used for running the assay. Measured with immunoSEQ multiplex PCR; TCRdb has only the in-frame clones, and not every one. The sample carries approximately 1,000,000 clones, 70% to 80% recorded once. The rearrangement links TRBV2 to TRBJ1-4; 7 nucleotides match TRBD1. This sequence originates from a man in his late teens or twenties in good health. Some clones in this sample may be carry-over from other donors' samples. The specimen sequenced was memory CD4+ T cells from PBMCs. Subset indicated: CD45RA-negative fraction. The chain's CDR3 is CASSPTGATNEKLFF. CDR3 DNA sequence: TGTGCCAGCAGCCCTACAGGGGCAACTAATGAAAAACTGTTTTTT.